This TCR beta chain was recorded in a study of CXCR3-negative and CXCR3-positive naive CD8 T cells. Libraries of TRB cDNA were made by 5' RACE and carried UMIs. From the 5' RACE reads, TCRdb lists one entry per CDR3 protein and no DNA. The record lists roughly 48,000 distinct CDR3 sequences, of which the ten most abundant hold about 15%. CDR3 length: 15 residues. The V gene's germline CDR1 is SQVTM and CDR2 ANQGSEA. This TCR derives from a human donor in good health. Some clones in this sample may be carry-over from other donors' samples. Material for sequencing was memory CD8+ T cells from blood. The chain carries TRBV29-1 and TRBJ2-7; there is no DNA to check the TCRdb D call of TRBD1. The CDR3 loop reads CSVDASWGGSYEQYF.